This is a list of T cell receptor beta chains from one sample in a study of blood T cell repertoires in COVID-19. Using immunoSEQ multiplex PCR, the repertoire was profiled, and TCRdb retains in-frame clones only, with some absent. The table lists fewer than 350,000 clones, around 90% of them singletons. The specimen sequenced was PBMCs or T cells enriched from blood (not recorded which). Every receptor here comes from a woman in her thirties who had recovered from COVID-19. Each CDR3 is given with its conserved first and last residue. The D gene is left open where the match is weak. Clone size appears in some rows only: once, few, many, or a class for an expanded clone.

d_gene	v_gene	j_gene	abundance	CDR3aa	CDR3nt
-	TRBV4-1	TRBJ1-2	-	CASSQAMGRYGYTF	TGCGCCAGCAGCCAAGCGATGGGGAGATATGGCTACACCTTC
TRBD1	TRBV7-9	TRBJ1-1	-	CASSFTGTGVEAFF	TGTGCCAGCAGTTTTACAGGGACAGGGGTTGAAGCTTTCTTT
TRBD1	TRBV19	TRBJ1-1	once	CASSLGFGTALWNTEAFF	TGTGCCAGTAGCCTGGGTTTCGGGACAGCCCTCTGGAACACTGAAGCTTTCTTT
TRBD1	TRBV7-3	TRBJ1-1	-	CASSLFPRGGSDEAFF	TGTGCCAGCAGCTTATTCCCCCGAGGGGGCTCTGACGAAGCTTTCTTT
-	TRBV13	TRBJ1-2	once	CASSPGEMKDGYTF	TGTGCCAGCAGCCCAGGGGAAATGAAGGATGGCTACACCTTC
TRBD2	TRBV27	TRBJ2-7	-	CASSSGLASSYEQYF	TGTGCCAGCAGTTCGGGACTAGCCAGCTCCTACGAGCAGTACTTC
TRBD1	TRBV28	TRBJ1-2	-	CASSLWAQARGHLDTF	TGTGCCAGCAGTTTATGGGCCCAAGCGAGGGGGCATTTGGACACCTTC
TRBD2	TRBV9	TRBJ2-1	-	CASSVAGGPRNEQFF	TGTGCCAGCAGCGTAGCGGGAGGGCCGAGGAATGAGCAGTTCTTC
-	TRBV6-6	TRBJ2-5	-	CASSYISGEETQYF	TGTGCCAGCAGTTACATCTCCGGGGAAGAGACCCAGTACTTC
TRBD2	TRBV7-2	TRBJ2-1	once	CASTPGGAGGPYNEQFF	TGTGCCAGCACCCCGGGGGGGGCGGGGGGCCCCTACAATGAGCAGTTCTTC
TRBD2	TRBV24-1	TRBJ2-1	-	CATSDDSGRTYNEQFF	TGTGCCACCAGTGATGACAGCGGGAGGACCTACAATGAGCAGTTCTTC
-	TRBV20-1	TRBJ1-6	-	CSASSRAGLNSPLHF	TGCAGTGCTAGTTCGAGGGCGGGGTTAAATTCACCCCTCCACTTT
TRBD1	TRBV9	TRBJ1-6	-	CASSVEDREESPLHF	TGTGCCAGCAGCGTAGAAGACAGGGAGGAATCACCCCTCCACTTT